The 8 T cell receptor beta chains below come from one sample, sequenced in a study of T cells in Graves' hyperthyroidism and ophthalmopathy. Researchers amplified the TCR beta CDR3 regions from RNA transcripts. The HTBI primer set served for first-round RT-PCR of the TCR CDR3. TCRdb reprocessed the multiplex PCR reads with MiXCR, giving one entry per CDR3 protein. Of about 600,000 distinct CDR3 sequences listed, roughly 16% are singletons. The sequenced material came from blood. Receptors originate from a woman in her 40s with Graves' ophthalmopathy.

This clonotype was counted only a few times. The V and J genes are TRBV3-1 and TRBJ2-5, with D possibly TRBD1 on 5 matching bases. Trimming removed 5 bases from V and 3 bases from J, with 10 bases in between. The CDR3 has 13 amino acids. Germline CDR1 and CDR2: LGHDT and YNNKEL (reference sequence). This CDR3 reads CASSLPGKETQYF. In DNA form, the CDR3 reads TGTGCCAGCAGCTTGCCAGGGAAAGAGACCCAGTACTTC.

At least ten counts were recorded for this clonotype. The CDR3 coding sequence is TGCAGTGCTTTCAGGGGGGGTGAGCAGTTCTTC. Translating it yields CSAFRGGEQFF. V and J are TRBV20-1 and TRBJ2-1; D tentatively fits TRBD1 or TRBD2 (7 bases each). Deletions cut 5 bases from V and 9 bases from J, with 11 bases between. CDR1 is DFQATT and CDR2 is SNEGSKA in the germline V gene (reference sequence). This CDR3 spans 11 amino acids.

This clonotype has a handful of counts. V and J are TRBV11-2 and TRBJ2-7; 8 nucleotides line up with TRBD2. Germline loops: CDR1 SGHAT, CDR2 FQNNGV. Trimming took 6 bases from V and 2 from J; bases not matched to a gene: 6. CDR3 length: 14 amino acids. CDR3 nucleotide sequence: TGTGCCAGCAGTTACTCCGGGAGGGCCTACGAGCAGTACTTC. As protein: CASSYSGRAYEQYF.

The sample holds many counts of this clonotype. The V call is TRBV2, the J call TRBJ2-1, with TRBD2 identical over 8 bases. This CDR3 has 14 amino acids. From germline, CDR1 is SNHLY and CDR2 FYNNEI. With 4 bases clipped from V and 15 bases from J, the junction kept 14 bases outside the gene matches. The CDR3 DNA sequence: TGTGCCAGCAGTGGTACTAGCGGCACTCAGAGGGGGTTCTTC. Translated, it gives CASSGTSGTQRGFF.

Many counts were recorded for this clonotype. The chain has TRBV7-8 and TRBJ2-3, with TRBD1 identical over 8 bases. This CDR3 comprises 15 residues. V shed 5 bases and J 1 base; nucleotides not matched to a gene: 5. Germline V lookup: CDR1 SGHVS, CDR2 FQNEAQ. Here the CDR3 DNA reads TGTGCCAGCAGCGCCCTGACAGGGGGCACAGATACGCAGTATTTT. This translates into CASSALTGGTDTQYF.

The CDR3 loop reads CAWSWDRGSEQYF. The CDR3 nucleotides are TGTGCCTGGAGTTGGGACAGGGGGAGCGAGCAGTACTTC. The J gene is TRBJ2-7, the V gene TRBV30, with TRBD1 matching over 11 bases. Germline V gives CDR1 GTSNPN, CDR2 SVGIG (reference sequence). There are 13 residues in the CDR3. Trimming removed 2 bases from V and 6 bases from J; junction bases left unmatched: 3.

This clonotype has ten or more counts. This chain links TRBV20-1 with TRBJ2-1; 7 bases map to TRBD2. Germline CDR1 reads DFQATT; CDR2 reads SNEGSKA (reference sequence). The CDR3 extends over 13 amino acids. V trimming: 2 bases; J trimming: 10 bases; junction bases outside the gene matches: 8. The DNA of the CDR3 is TGCAGTGCTAGACATACGGGAGCGGGGGAGCAGTTCTTC. It encodes CSARHTGAGEQFF.

The table lists this clonotype with many counts. The chain combines TRBV7-2 with TRBJ2-7, with D possibly TRBD2 on 6 matching bases. CDR3 size: 15 residues. CDR1 SGHTA and CDR2 FQGNSA come from the germline V gene. V dropped 5 bases and J dropped 5 bases, with 19 bases sitting between them. This CDR3 reads CASSAQPLANHEQYF. The DNA for the CDR3 is TGTGCCAGCAGCGCCCAGCCTCTAGCGAACCACGAGCAGTACTTC.